Listed below are T cell receptor beta chains from one sample, sequenced in a study of shared clonotypes between healthy human individuals. The table came from immunoSEQ multiplex PCR; TCRdb's copy has only in-frame clones and leaves some out. Among about 680,000 clones listed, approximately 90% were seen once. The specimen was naive CD8+ T cells sorted from blood. These receptors were obtained from a man under 40 in good health. Both conserved end residues are part of each CDR3. The D gene is left open where the match is weak. Clone size, where shown, is once, few, many, or a class for clones that have expanded.

J gene: TRBJ2-7
clone size: -
V gene: TRBV6-6
D gene: TRBD2
CDR3 protein: CATNPTSGSYEQYF
CDR3 DNA: TGTGCCACCAACCCGACTAGCGGGAGTTACGAGCAGTACTTC

J gene: TRBJ1-1
clone size: -
V gene: TRBV19
D gene: -
CDR3 protein: CATSWLMGTEAFF
CDR3 DNA: TGTGCCACCAGTTGGTTAATGGGCACTGAAGCTTTCTTT

J gene: TRBJ2-3
clone size: -
V gene: TRBV14
D gene: TRBD2
CDR3 protein: CASSRGLASTDTQYF
CDR3 DNA: TGTGCCAGCAGCCGAGGACTAGCCAGCACAGATACGCAGTATTTT

J gene: TRBJ2-3
clone size: -
V gene: TRBV10-2
D gene: -
CDR3 protein: CASSGTGSSTDTQYF
CDR3 DNA: TGCGCCAGCAGTGGTACGGGATCTAGCACAGATACGCAGTATTTT

J gene: TRBJ2-3
clone size: -
V gene: TRBV5-1
D gene: -
CDR3 protein: CASSSYGQLTDTQYF
CDR3 DNA: TGCGCCAGCAGCAGTTACGGACAGCTGACAGATACGCAGTATTTT

J gene: TRBJ2-7
clone size: once
V gene: TRBV7-2
D gene: -
CDR3 protein: CASSLGPHVGEQYF
CDR3 DNA: TGTGCCAGCAGCTTAGGCCCGCATGTAGGCGAGCAGTACTTC

J gene: TRBJ2-7
clone size: -
V gene: TRBV4-1
D gene: -
CDR3 protein: CASSQVQSPYEQYF
CDR3 DNA: TGCGCCAGCAGCCAAGTACAGAGCCCCTACGAGCAGTACTTC

J gene: TRBJ1-4
clone size: -
V gene: TRBV27
D gene: -
CDR3 protein: CASSLLGTNEKLFF
CDR3 DNA: TGTGCCAGCAGTTTACTGGGGACTAATGAAAAACTGTTTTTT

J gene: TRBJ1-2
clone size: -
V gene: TRBV13
D gene: -
CDR3 protein: CASSLSTRVGYTF
CDR3 DNA: TGTGCCAGCAGCTTGTCAACAAGGGTTGGCTACACCTTC

J gene: TRBJ2-6
clone size: -
V gene: TRBV29-1
D gene: -
CDR3 protein: CSARGREAGANVLTF
CDR3 DNA: TGCAGCGCACGGGGCAGGGAAGCTGGGGCCAACGTCCTGACTTTC

J gene: TRBJ2-7
clone size: -
V gene: TRBV28
D gene: -
CDR3 protein: CASSDPRGHEQYF
CDR3 DNA: TGTGCCAGCAGCGACCCCAGAGGCCACGAGCAGTACTTC

J gene: TRBJ2-2
clone size: -
V gene: TRBV28
D gene: -
CDR3 protein: CASSLPDPSGELFF
CDR3 DNA: TGTGCCAGCAGCCTACCCGACCCTTCCGGGGAGCTGTTTTTT

J gene: TRBJ2-5
clone size: -
V gene: TRBV2
D gene: -
CDR3 protein: CASDTGEQETQYF
CDR3 DNA: TGTGCCAGCGACACAGGAGAGCAAGAGACCCAGTACTTC

J gene: TRBJ2-3
clone size: -
V gene: TRBV29-1
D gene: TRBD2
CDR3 protein: CSVAGQREGPVGDTQYF
CDR3 DNA: TGCAGCGTAGCGGGGCAGCGGGAGGGCCCAGTAGGAGATACGCAGTATTTT

J gene: TRBJ1-1
clone size: -
V gene: TRBV7-9
D gene: -
CDR3 protein: CASSLSDPDTEAFF
CDR3 DNA: TGTGCCAGCAGCTTAAGCGATCCCGACACTGAAGCTTTCTTT

J gene: TRBJ1-1
clone size: -
V gene: TRBV4-1
D gene: -
CDR3 protein: CASSQVSRNTEAFF
CDR3 DNA: TGCGCCAGCAGCCAAGTTTCGCGAAACACTGAAGCTTTCTTT

J gene: TRBJ1-1
clone size: -
V gene: TRBV7-9
D gene: -
CDR3 protein: CASRTPGALNTEAFF
CDR3 DNA: TGTGCCAGCAGGACCCCCGGGGCCTTGAACACTGAAGCTTTCTTT

J gene: TRBJ2-1
clone size: once
V gene: TRBV29-1
D gene: -
CDR3 protein: CSVVAIDNEQFF
CDR3 DNA: TGCAGCGTTGTTGCCATAGACAATGAGCAGTTCTTC

J gene: TRBJ2-7
clone size: -
V gene: TRBV4-1
D gene: -
CDR3 protein: CASSQEGDGAYEQYF
CDR3 DNA: TGCGCCAGCAGCCAAGAAGGTGACGGTGCCTACGAGCAGTACTTC

J gene: TRBJ2-2
clone size: -
V gene: TRBV6-1
D gene: TRBD2
CDR3 protein: CASSGPQAGNTGELFF
CDR3 DNA: TGTGCCAGCAGTGGCCCGCAAGCGGGAAACACCGGGGAGCTGTTTTTT

J gene: TRBJ2-2
clone size: once
V gene: TRBV5-1
D gene: -
CDR3 protein: CASSDWNTGELFF
CDR3 DNA: TGCGCCAGCAGCGACTGGAACACCGGGGAGCTGTTTTTT